This T cell receptor (beta chain) was documented in a study of blood T cell repertoires in COVID-19. The V gene's germline CDR1 is MGHDK and CDR2 SYGVNS. V lost 0 bases, J lost 5 bases, and 7 bases lay in between. CDR3 size: 13 residues. Method: immunoSEQ multiplex PCR; TCRdb's copy keeps in-frame clones and lacks some. The sample holds about 100,000 clones; 80% are singletons and the top ten take 16%. The genes are TRBV25-1 and TRBJ1-2; D is uncertain. Material: peripheral blood. This receptor was obtained from a human donor in a cohort sampled during active COVID-19. Written as DNA, the CDR3 is TGTGCCAGCAGTGAATACCGAGGGTATGGCTACACCTTC. Residues: CASSEYRGYGYTF.